This TCR beta chain was identified during a study of Graves' ophthalmopathy and Graves' hyperthyroidism (dated 2018 in TCRdb). Broadly, across the study: Peripheral blood was collected before any treatment was given, at the time of initial diagnosis. To explore V-J signatures that separate ophthalmopathy from hyperthyroidism, a discovery set of 95 to 100 patients was enrolled, consisting of about 45 with ophthalmopathy and around 60 with stable hyperthyroidism. In total, some 140 blood samples were TCR-sequenced: approximately 42 ophthalmopathy, some 72 hyperthyroidism and approximately 17 hyperthyroidism-to-ophthalmopathy patients. The independent validation cohort included some 19 hyperthyroidism patients plus 17 patients who later progressed from hyperthyroidism to ophthalmopathy. In five to seven hyperthyroidism patients, the T-cell repertoire of thyroid tissue was compared with the T-cell repertoire of blood. After sampling, hyperthyroidism patients received methimazole starting at 30 mg daily, and ophthalmopathy patients received high-dose intravenous methylprednisolone. The study used TCR beta repertoire signatures to distinguish Graves' ophthalmopathy from Graves' hyperthyroidism and to predict progression to ophthalmopathy. What the work shows at the level of the full study, not this receptor alone: Sample size was not statistically predetermined, and group allocation was not concealed from the investigators. Ophthalmopathy was separated from stable hyperthyroidism by the 13-signature model with around 88% sensitivity and around 81% specificity in cross-validation and with 80%/75% in the test set. Most expanded thyroid clonotypes with frequency above 0.001 were also detected in blood, suggesting blood repertoires may reflect the thyroid immune response. In validation, the model predicted ophthalmopathy progression with about 70% sensitivity and 72% to 80% specificity; some 13 predicted patients were CT-confirmed with GO in a median of 6.5 months.

The CDR3 sequence holds 14 residues, the cysteine and phenylalanine included. The retained sequence is limited to the CDR3, 42 bases, with the frame set at the first base. The trim is 2 bases for V and 5 bases for J, with a gap of 13 bases between the germline ends. The germline V gene gives CDR1 as MNHEY and CDR2 as SVGAGI. This clonotype has a count of ten or more. Its antigen is currently not known. The sample holds no much larger clone one base away, and base qualities are not on file. For repertoire sequencing, TCR beta CDR3 regions were amplified from RNA transcripts. HTBI primers and the Qiagen OneStep RT-PCR kit were used in a first-round RT-PCR, which was followed by a second-round multiplex PCR, size selection and purification. Libraries were sequenced paired-end with 100 bp reads on an Illumina HiSeq2000. In the source study's methods: Reads were processed with SOAPnuke, discarding reads with adapters, uncalled bases, mean Phred below 15, or no exact constant-primer or identifier match. COPE v1.2.5 was used to merge the high-quality paired reads. Each unique nucleotide sequence was defined as a clonotype, and clonotypes were aligned to IMGT TRB V, D and J references with MiTCR v1.1. Analysis was restricted to V-J combinations with a frequency above 0.0001, which covered just over 98% of repertoires. For each V-J combination, a TCR clonal expansion and chaos score was defined as the ratio of F50 clonal expansion to chaos observed in the TCRdist matrix. Features were reduced by Welch's t-statistics and random forest to approximately 13 V-J combinations, which fed a naive Bayes classifier. The similarity between thyroid and blood repertoires was quantified using the Morisita-Horn index. TCRdb reprocessed the public reads (quality trimming at Q25 with fastp, clone calling with MiXCR) and kept in-frame beta chains. Every distinct CDR3 protein forms one entry, paired with its most common genes and DNA. None of the V and J calls come from the authors' own analysis; TCRdb made them. This sample holds some 370,000 distinct CDR3 sequences; about 18% were observed only once. 2.4% of the sample comes from the top ten.

Hyperthyroidism was defined as stable when no progression to ophthalmopathy occurred within 18 months of follow-up. Patients with hyperthyroidism were aged 18 to 65 years, had been newly diagnosed, and had a disease duration of less than 2 months. Anyone with other autoimmune diseases, uncontrolled infections, pregnancy or lactation was excluded from the study. Clinical symptoms, serum thyroxine, TRAb, thyroid ultrasound and orbital computed tomography were used for diagnosis. PBMCs were isolated from more than 9 ml of fresh peripheral blood by Ficoll-Paque density gradient centrifugation. Total RNA was extracted with Trizol reagent and quality-checked on an Agilent 2100 Bioanalyzer.

This receptor was taken from an adult woman with stable Graves' hyperthyroidism. The V and J segments used are TRBV6-5 and TRBJ2-7, with a tentative D call of TRBD1 or TRBD2, each matching 5 bases. Sequencing was performed on peripheral blood. The nucleotide sequence is given as TGTGCCAGCAGTTACCAATCCGGGACCAACGAGCAGTACTTC. Its protein product is CASSYQSGTNEQYF.